This T cell receptor (beta chain) originates from a study of cytomegalovirus exposure and HLA in healthy donors. In the study overall: In terms of ancestry, the Caucasian-associated cluster contained roughly 80% of the 398 genotyped donors. General study findings and limits: As a later analysis showed, a missense DCLRE1C variant was linked to trimming of TCR beta V- and J-genes.

Researchers ran the PCR with 60 Vbeta and 13 Jbeta primers. Original processing methods: Roughly 76 million unique TCR beta chains, 9.5 million to 11 million of them shared, were counted by a later analysis. Assay: immunoSEQ multiplex PCR; the TCRdb copy retains only in-frame clones and omits some. V and J calls plus clone size are reproduced from that table; the DNA served to infer D and trimming. Here the sample spans some 190,000 clones, around 80% being singletons. The V and J ends lost 7 bases and 11 bases respectively, with 26 bases between them. This CDR3 spans 15 amino acids. Germline CDR1 and CDR2: LNHDA and SQIVND (reference sequence). This clone came up once. Its antigen is unidentified.

The chain is built from TRBV19 and TRBJ1-2; a possible D gene is TRBD1 (5 bases). This TCR derives from a middle-aged man in good health and CMV-seropositive. Sequenced: PBMCs. The CDR3 coding sequence is TGTGCCAGTACCTCAAGTGACAGACCGACGATTCCTTACACCTTC. Amino acid sequence: CASTSSDRPTIPYTF.